The source of this TCR beta chain is a study of blood T cell repertoires in COVID-19. The wider study: The study drew acute and convalescent COVID-19 samples from the United States, Italy and Spain.

The authors' processing: How many nucleated cells were present was estimated from reference gene primer amplification. Here immunoSEQ multiplex PCR was the method, and the copy in TCRdb shows in-frame clones only, minus some. V and J calls plus clone size are reproduced from that table; the DNA served to infer D and trimming. The data show around 310,000 clones, with 89% seen just once and roughly a tenth held by the top ten. Individuals aged about 18 to 100 years were recruited from about two dozen US areas. The recovered donors of Cohort 3 showed two negative PCRs, clearance, or symptom resolution. This clone was seen once. An end of the junction does not agree with germline; a read error may underlie this. The length of the CDR3 is 15 residues. Looked up from germline, CDR1 is KGHDR and CDR2 is SFDVKD.

The sample comprised PBMCs or T cells enriched from blood (not recorded which). The source of this sequence is a woman aged 25 to 39 who had recovered from COVID-19. This chain connects TRBV24-1 to TRBJ2-1; TRBD2 matches at 10 bases. In nucleotides, the CDR3 is TGTGCCACCAGCCTAGCGGGAGATTACCTAAATGGGCAGTTCTTC. This codes for CATSLAGDYLNGQFF.